These T cell receptor beta chains were read from a single sample in a study of blood T cell repertoires in COVID-19. The protocol was immunoSEQ multiplex PCR, while the TCRdb copy is restricted to in-frame clones and leaves out a portion. The sample holds some 330,000 clones, roughly 88% seen once. The sequencing sample was made of PBMCs or T cells enriched from blood (not recorded which). These receptors came from a young man who had recovered from COVID-19. CDR3s include the opening cysteine and the closing phenylalanine or tryptophan. A D gene is named only where the DNA matches it firmly. Part of the rows lack a size; the others show once, few, many or a class for expanded clones.

D gene	V gene	J gene	clone size	CDR3 DNA	CDR3 protein
NA	TRBV19	TRBJ1-6	NA	TGTGCCAGTAGTTCCGACAGTCGCTCCTATAATTCACCCCTCCACTTT	CASSSDSRSYNSPLHF
NA	TRBV9	TRBJ1-2	NA	TGTGCCAGCAGCGTAGATGGGAACAGGTTCGCGGCTAACTATGGCTACACCTTC	CASSVDGNRFAANYGYTF
NA	TRBV6-5	TRBJ1-5	NA	TGTGCCAGCAGCCCCGTCCAGGGTAGTAATCAGCCCCAGCATTTT	CASSPVQGSNQPQHF
TRBD1	TRBV15	TRBJ1-5	NA	TGTGCCACCAGCAGAGACAGGGGGAGCAATCAGCCCCAGCATTTT	CATSRDRGSNQPQHF
TRBD1	TRBV6-5	TRBJ1-2	NA	TGTGCCAGCAGAAACCCGGGACAGGGGATGAATGGCTACACCTTC	CASRNPGQGMNGYTF
TRBD1	TRBV7-9	TRBJ2-1	NA	TGTGCCAGCAGCACAGACAGGGGAAGCTCCTACAATGAGCAGTTCTTC	CASSTDRGSSYNEQFF
TRBD1	TRBV4-2	TRBJ1-2	NA	TGTGCCAGCAGCCCGACAGGGGGAAATCAGCATGGCTACACCTTC	CASSPTGGNQHGYTF
NA	TRBV6-5	TRBJ1-2	NA	TGTGCCAGCAACGAACCGGGGAAGGGAGACTATGGCTACACCTTC	CASNEPGKGDYGYTF
NA	TRBV12-3/TRBV12-4	TRBJ2-7	NA	TGTGCCAGCAGTGGTTTCAGATCCTACGAGCAGTACTTC	CASSGFRSYEQYF
TRBD1	TRBV7-6	TRBJ1-1	NA	TGTGCCAGCAGCTTAAAAAGGGGGCTGGGGGACACTGAAGCTTTCTTT	CASSLKRGLGDTEAFF
TRBD1	TRBV11-2	TRBJ2-2	NA	TGTGCCAGCAGCCCGGGGACAGGAGGCACCGGGGAGCTGTTTTTT	CASSPGTGGTGELFF
TRBD1	TRBV10-3	TRBJ2-1	NA	TGTGCCATCAGTGAGCCACAACAGGGGAACGATGAGCAGTTCTTC	CAISEPQQGNDEQFF
TRBD1	TRBV7-8	TRBJ1-4	NA	TGTGCCAGCAGCACCGCCGGGACAGCTAATGAAAAACTGTTTTTT	CASSTAGTANEKLFF
TRBD1	TRBV2	TRBJ2-3	NA	TGTGCCAGCAGTCCAGACAGGGGGAGCACAGATACGCAGTATTTT	CASSPDRGSTDTQYF
NA	TRBV28	TRBJ2-7	NA	TGTGCCAGCAGAGAGGGGGTCTCCTACGAGCAGTACTTC	CASREGVSYEQYF
NA	TRBV3-1/TRBV3-2	TRBJ2-4	NA	TGTGCCAGCAGCCAATTTCAGGGGACATTAGCCAAAAACATTCAGTACTTC	CASSQFQGTLAKNIQYF
NA	TRBV5-1	TRBJ2-2	NA	TGCGCCAGCAGCTCGGGATCGGACACCGGGGAGCTGTTTTTT	CASSSGSDTGELFF
TRBD2	TRBV27	TRBJ2-4	NA	TGTGCCAGCAGTTTATCCCCCCTAGTCGGAGCGGGGCAAGCCAAAAACATTCAGTACTTC	CASSLSPLVGAGQAKNIQYF
NA	TRBV9	TRBJ2-7	once	TGTGCCAGCAGCGTAGGAGAGGCAGACTCCTACGAGCAGTACTTC	CASSVGEADSYEQYF
NA	TRBV7-9	TRBJ1-6	NA	TGTGCCAGCAGCTTGGGGGGGGCACATAATTCACCCCTCCACTTT	CASSLGGAHNSPLHF
NA	TRBV11-2	TRBJ1-2	NA	TGTGCCAGCAGCCGTACAGGCGCCCCTTCTAACTATGGCTACACCTTC	CASSRTGAPSNYGYTF
NA	TRBV11-2	TRBJ2-3	NA	TGTGCCAGCAGCTTGGGGACGGGGGTTAGCACAGATACGCAGTATTTT	CASSLGTGVSTDTQYF
TRBD1	TRBV28	TRBJ1-6	NA	TGTGCCAGCAGTCCGACAGGGTCCTATAATTCACCCCTCCACTTT	CASSPTGSYNSPLHF
TRBD2	TRBV7-2	TRBJ2-2	NA	TGTGCCAGCAGCTTAGTAGCGGGGGGGTATACCGGGGAGCTGTTTTTT	CASSLVAGGYTGELFF
TRBD1	TRBV27	TRBJ1-2	NA	TGTGCCAGCAGTCCCGGGACAGGAGTCTATGGCTACACCTTC	CASSPGTGVYGYTF
NA	TRBV6-5	TRBJ2-1	NA	TGTGCCAGCAGTTCTCCGAGGTCCACCCGGGGGAATGAGCAGTTCTTC	CASSSPRSTRGNEQFF
NA	TRBV6-1	TRBJ2-2	NA	TGTGCCAGCAGTGTTCAGGGACTCAGGAACACCGGGGAGCTGTTTTTT	CASSVQGLRNTGELFF
NA	TRBV18	TRBJ2-2	medium-sized	TGTGCCAGCTCACCAAACTCCATGTCTATCAGGATGGAGGAGCTGTTTTTT	CASSPNSMSIRMEELFF
NA	TRBV2	TRBJ1-1	NA	TGTGCCAGCAGTAGGGAGTGGAGGAACACTGAAGCTTTCTTT	CASSREWRNTEAFF
NA	TRBV28	TRBJ1-5	NA	TGTGCCAGCAGTTTTCCTACAGGGACGGTTCAGCCCCAGCATTTT	CASSFPTGTVQPQHF
NA	TRBV28	TRBJ1-2	NA	TGTGCCAGCACCGCAGGCGGGGTTGCCTATGGCTACACCTTC	CASTAGGVAYGYTF
NA	TRBV7-9	TRBJ1-5	NA	TGTGCCAGCAGCCGAGGGCAGGAAAATCAGCCCCAGCATTTT	CASSRGQENQPQHF
TRBD1	TRBV5-1	TRBJ2-3	NA	TGCGCCAGCAGCCCAGGACAGGTGGGAGATACGCAGTATTTT	CASSPGQVGDTQYF
TRBD1	TRBV5-1	TRBJ2-2	once	TGCGCCAGCAGCTTGGGTCAGGGGGCCGGGGAGCTGTTTTTT	CASSLGQGAGELFF
NA	TRBV7-2	TRBJ2-7	NA	TGTGCCAGCAGTTATAGTCCAGGCCCGTCCTACGAGCAGTACTTC	CASSYSPGPSYEQYF
NA	TRBV5-1	TRBJ1-1	NA	TGCGCCAGCAGCTTGAATGGGGCAGACAACACTGAAGCTTTCTTT	CASSLNGADNTEAFF
TRBD1	TRBV19	TRBJ1-4	NA	TGTGCCAGTACCAACAGGGGGCGAGGGGAAAAACTGTTTTTT	CASTNRGRGEKLFF
NA	TRBV11-2	TRBJ1-1	NA	TGTGCCAGCAGCTTAGGTCCTTACGAGGGAACTGAAGCTTTCTTT	CASSLGPYEGTEAFF
NA	TRBV2	TRBJ2-7	NA	TGTGCCAGCAGCTACAGGGCCCTGAACGAGCAGTACTTC	CASSYRALNEQYF
NA	TRBV12-3/TRBV12-4	TRBJ1-2	NA	TGTGCCAGCACGAGGGGGTTAGGCTATGGCTACACCTTC	CASTRGLGYGYTF
TRBD1	TRBV6-5	TRBJ2-3	NA	TGTGCCAGCAGTTACTATGGACAGGGGGAGGATACGCAGTATTTT	CASSYYGQGEDTQYF
NA	TRBV7-6	TRBJ1-3	NA	TGTGCCAGCAGCACCGAAGCACAGGGTTCTAGCTCTGGAAACACCATATATTTT	CASSTEAQGSSSGNTIYF
NA	TRBV5-1	TRBJ2-7	once	TGCGCCAGCAGCTTGGTACCCAGGGGTGAGGGGGAGCAGTACTTC	CASSLVPRGEGEQYF
NA	TRBV28	TRBJ1-4	NA	TGTGCCAGCAGTTTATGGGGCGAAAAACTGTTTTTT	CASSLWGEKLFF
NA	TRBV20-1	TRBJ1-1	NA	TGCGCGTGGCGGGGGAACACTGAAGCTTTCTTT	CAWRGNTEAFF
TRBD1	TRBV7-9	TRBJ2-7	NA	TGTGCCAGCAGCTTAGCCCCGGGACAGGGGGCCTACGAGCAGTACTTC	CASSLAPGQGAYEQYF
NA	TRBV5-1	TRBJ2-5	few	TGCGCCAGCAGCTTCGGGTACCAAGAGACCCAGTACTTC	CASSFGYQETQYF
TRBD1	TRBV28	TRBJ1-3	NA	TGTGCCAGCCTAGACAGGGAATCTGGAAACACCATATATTTT	CASLDRESGNTIYF
NA	TRBV28	TRBJ2-1	NA	TGTGCCAGCAGTTCAGAGTGGAGGGCGACGGGCAATGAGCAGTTCTTC	CASSSEWRATGNEQFF
NA	TRBV6-1	TRBJ2-2	NA	TGTGCCAGCAGTGACAAGCGGGCACGGGGGGAGCTGTTTTTT	CASSDKRARGELFF
TRBD2	TRBV27	TRBJ2-1	NA	TGTGCCAGCAGTTTTAGCGGGGCGTCCGTAAATGAGCAGTTCTTC	CASSFSGASVNEQFF
NA	TRBV28	TRBJ1-1	NA	TGTGCCAGCACCTTAACAGGGGAAGCTTTCTTT	CASTLTGEAFF
NA	TRBV2	TRBJ1-1	NA	TGTGCCAGCAGTGGGGGCGAGAACACTGAAGCTTTCTTT	CASSGGENTEAFF
NA	TRBV15	TRBJ1-3	once	TGTGCCACCAGCAGAGATAGGGGCTCTGGAAACACCATATATTTT	CATSRDRGSGNTIYF